The clone carrying this T cell receptor (beta chain) has a count of ten or more. A library of TCRbeta sequences, prepared with unique molecular identifiers, was generated. TCRdb re-derived calls from the PCR reads in MiXCR, one entry per CDR3 protein. The sample lists roughly 100,000 distinct CDR3 sequences, 7% to 10% occurring once. The data were taken from a study of T-cell reconstitution after alpha-beta-depleted transplantation in children. CDR3 length equals 16 residues. V was pared by 0 bases and J by 0 bases, with 12 bases between. Germline lookup yields CDR1 LNHNV and CDR2 YYDKDF (reference sequence).

The sequencing here drew on PBMCs from the stem cell graft donor, taken from the stem cell graft. The receptor comes from a human donor who donated a stem cell graft to a child with congenital amegakaryocytic thrombocytopenia. The chain uses TRBV15 and TRBJ2-7; D ambiguous. CDR3 region: CATSRDIQPSSYEQYF. The CDR3 DNA sequence: TGTGCCACCAGCAGAGACATCCAGCCGAGCTCCTACGAGCAGTACTTC.